These T cell receptor beta chains were read from a single sample in a study of CD8+CD57+ T cells in acquired aplastic anemia. MiXCR, applied by TCRdb to the reads, yields one record per CDR3 protein. Among 35,000 to 40,000 distinct CDR3 sequences listed, roughly 77% were seen once. Sequenced: sorted CD4+, CD8+, or CD8+CD57+ T cells (not recorded which) from PBMCs. These receptor sequences come from a human donor in good health, serving as a control. The CDR3 runs from the conserved cysteine through the conserved F or W. D genes are given only for firm matches. Only part of the rows carry a size: once, few, many, or a class if the clone is expanded.

>12|TRBJ2-4|TRBV24-1|.|TRBD1
CATGDSRNIQYF
TGTGCCACCGGGGACAGTCGAAACATTCAGTACTTC
>13|TRBJ2-2|TRBV29-1|.|.
CSVGLGSTGELFF
TGCAGCGTTGGTCTGGGATCCACCGGGGAGCTGTTTTTT
>14|TRBJ2-7|TRBV24-1|once|.
CAIRGASDFDEQYF
TGTGCCATCAGGGGGGCCTCAGACTTCGACGAGCAGTACTTC
>11|TRBJ1-1|TRBV4-2|.|.
CASEGGTEAFF
TGTGCCAGCGAGGGGGGGACAGAAGCTTTCTTT
>12|TRBJ2-3|TRBV19|.|.
CASGTGTDMQYF
TGTGCCAGTGGAACGGGCACAGATATGCAGTATTTT
>14|TRBJ2-1|TRBV11-1|few|TRBD2
CASTVAGGNNEQFF
TGTGCCAGCACCGTAGCGGGGGGGAACAATGAGCAGTTCTTC
>16|TRBJ1-5|TRBV10-2|once|TRBD1
CASSEYQGAGRQPQHF
TGCGCCAGCAGTGAGTATCAGGGGGCAGGGAGGCAGCCCCAGCATTTT
>13|TRBJ1-1|TRBV6-1|.|.
CASNGSLNTEAFF
TGTGCCAGCAACGGCAGTCTGAACACTGAAGCTTTCTTT
>12|TRBJ2-3|TRBV7-2|once|.
CASSEAADTQYF
TGTGCCAGCAGCGAGGCGGCAGATACGCAGTATTTT
>14|TRBJ2-3|TRBV19|.|.
CASSIQGRTDTQYF
TGTGCCAGTAGTATACAGGGGAGAACAGATACGCAGTATTTT
>13|TRBJ1-5|TRBV25-1|.|.
CASSESGNQPQHF
TGTGCCAGCAGTGAGTCCGGGAATCAGCCCCAGCATTTT
>14|TRBJ2-5|TRBV7-6|few|.
CASSLERPRETQYF
TGTGCCAGCAGCTTAGAGCGACCTAGAGAGACCCAGTACTTC
>16|TRBJ1-2|TRBV15|.|.
CATSTGGGRGYYGYTF
TGTGCCACCAGTACAGGAGGGGGGCGGGGGTACTATGGCTACACCTTC
>13|TRBJ2-5|TRBV2|.|.
CASSEGIQETQYF
TGTGCCAGCAGTGAAGGCATACAAGAGACCCAGTACTTC
>15|TRBJ2-7|TRBV11-2|once|.
CASSLGCGTSYEQYF
TGTGCCAGCAGCTTAGGGTGCGGAACCTCCTACGAGCAGTACTTC
>14|TRBJ1-5|TRBV2|.|.
CASSDRGREQPQHF
TGTGCCAGCAGTGACCGGGGGCGTGAGCAGCCCCAGCATTTT
>15|TRBJ2-7|TRBV7-9|.|.
CASSLGSHTTYEQYF
TGTGCCAGCAGCTTAGGTTCCCATACGACCTACGAGCAGTACTTC
>16|TRBJ2-5|TRBV7-8|.|TRBD1
CASSLEGAVYQETQYF
TGTGCCAGCAGCTTAGAGGGGGCCGTGTACCAAGAGACCCAGTACTTC
>15|TRBJ2-1|TRBV24-1|.|TRBD1
CATSVRGQGDNEQFF
TGTGCCACCAGTGTGAGGGGACAGGGGGACAATGAGCAGTTCTTC
>14|TRBJ2-7|TRBV25-1|.|.
CASSENRVHGEQYF
TGTGCCAGCAGTGAAAACAGGGTACATGGCGAGCAGTACTTC
>15|TRBJ2-7|TRBV20-1|once|.
CSARGAVGGAYEQYF
TGCAGTGCTAGAGGGGCGGTCGGGGGTGCCTACGAGCAGTACTTC
>15|TRBJ1-5|TRBV19|few|.
CASSPIGGFNQPQHF
TGTGCCAGTAGCCCCATAGGAGGGTTCAATCAGCCCCAGCATTTT
>12|TRBJ2-1|TRBV7-2|medium-sized|.
CASSLASNEQFF
TGTGCCAGCAGCTTAGCGAGCAATGAGCAGTTCTTC
>14|TRBJ2-1|TRBV19|.|TRBD2
CASSMAGGINEQFF
TGTGCCAGTAGTATGGCGGGAGGGATCAATGAGCAGTTCTTC
>12|TRBJ2-1|TRBV15|.|.
CATSRDWTAKFF
TGTGCCACCAGCAGAGATTGGACCGCCAAGTTCTTC
>12|TRBJ2-3|TRBV7-2|.|.
CASSLAADTQYF
TGTGCCAGCAGCTTAGCTGCGGATACGCAGTATTTT
>14|TRBJ1-6|TRBV2|.|.
CASSERGSNSPLHF
TGTGCCAGCAGTGAACGGGGATCGAATTCACCCCTCCACTTT
>16|TRBJ1-2|TRBV19|.|TRBD1
CASSILGQGPNYGYTF
TGTGCCAGTAGTATCCTGGGACAGGGGCCTAACTATGGCTACACCTTC